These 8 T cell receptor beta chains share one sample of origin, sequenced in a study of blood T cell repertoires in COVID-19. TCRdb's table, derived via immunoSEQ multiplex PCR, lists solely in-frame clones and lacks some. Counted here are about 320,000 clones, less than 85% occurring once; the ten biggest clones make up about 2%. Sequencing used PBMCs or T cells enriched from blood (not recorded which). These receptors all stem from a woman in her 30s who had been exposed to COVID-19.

The CDR3 DNA is TGTGCCAGCAGTGAAGGGGGTCTTAGTTCACCCCTCCACTTT. This codes for CASSEGGLSSPLHF. The V gene is TRBV6-4, the J gene TRBJ1-6; tentative D call: TRBD1 (6 bases). Germline CDR1 and CDR2: MRHNA and SNTAGT. Trimming left V 3 bases short and J 9 bases short, with 12 bases between. The CDR3 spans 14 residues.

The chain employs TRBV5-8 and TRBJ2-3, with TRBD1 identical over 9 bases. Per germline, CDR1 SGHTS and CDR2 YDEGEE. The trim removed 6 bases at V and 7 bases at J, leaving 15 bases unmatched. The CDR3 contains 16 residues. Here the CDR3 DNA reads TGTGCCAGCACCACTGATACAGGGGGCGTTATAAATACGCAGTATTTT. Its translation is CASTTDTGGVINTQYF.

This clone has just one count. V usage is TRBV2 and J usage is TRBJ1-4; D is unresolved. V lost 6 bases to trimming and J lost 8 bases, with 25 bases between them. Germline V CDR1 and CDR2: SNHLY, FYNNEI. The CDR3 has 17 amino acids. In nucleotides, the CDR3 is TGTGCCAGCAGGGCCTCGTCATCCTCGGGTTATAAAGAAAAACTGTTTTTT. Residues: CASRASSSSGYKEKLFF.

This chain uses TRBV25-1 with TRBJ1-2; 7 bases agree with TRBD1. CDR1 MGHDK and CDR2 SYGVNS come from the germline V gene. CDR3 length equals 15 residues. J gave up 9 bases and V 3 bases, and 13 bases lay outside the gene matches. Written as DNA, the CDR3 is TGTGCCAGCAGTGAGGGACAGAGGGACCTATGGAGCTACACCTTC. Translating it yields CASSEGQRDLWSYTF.

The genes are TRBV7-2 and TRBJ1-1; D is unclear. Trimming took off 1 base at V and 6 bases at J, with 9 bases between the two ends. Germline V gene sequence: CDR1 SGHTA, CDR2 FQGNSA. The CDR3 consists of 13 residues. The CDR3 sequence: CASSLDQVAEAFF. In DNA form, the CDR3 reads TGTGCCAGCAGCTTAGACCAGGTTGCTGAAGCTTTCTTT.

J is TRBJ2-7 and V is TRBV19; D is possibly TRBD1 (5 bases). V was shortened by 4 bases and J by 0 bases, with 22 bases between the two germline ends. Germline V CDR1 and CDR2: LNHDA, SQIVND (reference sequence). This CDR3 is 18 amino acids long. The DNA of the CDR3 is TGTGCCAGTAGTACCGAATTGGGGCGATTAACAAGCTCCTACGAGCAGTACTTC. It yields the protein CASSTELGRLTSSYEQYF.

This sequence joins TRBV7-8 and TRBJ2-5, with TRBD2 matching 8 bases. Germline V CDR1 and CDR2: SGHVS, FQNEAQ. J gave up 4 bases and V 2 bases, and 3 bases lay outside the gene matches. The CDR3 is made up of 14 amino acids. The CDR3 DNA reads TGTGCCAGCAGCTTAAGCGGGGGAGTAGAGACCCAGTACTTC. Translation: CASSLSGGVETQYF.

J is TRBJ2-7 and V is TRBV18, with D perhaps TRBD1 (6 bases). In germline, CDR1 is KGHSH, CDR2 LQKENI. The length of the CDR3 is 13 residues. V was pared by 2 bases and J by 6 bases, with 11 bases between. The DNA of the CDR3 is TGTGCCAGCTCACCAAGCGCAGGGGCCGAGCAGTACTTC. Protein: CASSPSAGAEQYF.